The following is a T cell receptor beta chain sequence with its context. The antigen is unknown. The sample is drawn from a study of T-cell memory formation after mild COVID-19. Trimming cost V 5 bases and J 10 bases, with 12 bases left between them. The CDR3 has 12 residues. The germline V gene has CDR1 SEHNR and CDR2 FQNEAQ (reference sequence). Constant-segment primers served in 5'RACE that generated TCR alpha and TCR beta cDNA libraries bearing sample barcodes and UMIs. TCRdb reprocessed the 5' RACE reads via MiXCR and lists one record per CDR3 protein. The sample shows around 370,000 distinct CDR3 sequences, about 21% of them seen only once. General study results and limits: Later expanders leaned CD4+, whereas clones that contracted between day 15 and 85 were balanced CD4/CD8. The authors left the SARS-CoV-2 specificity of second-wave clones peaking on day 37 unconfirmed.

The chain carries TRBV7-9 and TRBJ2-1; maybe TRBD1 (6 bases). The specimen was PBMCs or a T cell subset sorted from them (not recorded which). The receptor was derived from an adult woman who had mild COVID-19 (a few samples of this study predate the infection). Cell type and time point are not known. The CDR3 sequence is CASSLRGREQFF. In DNA form, the CDR3 reads TGTGCCAGCAGCCTCAGGGGTCGGGAGCAGTTCTTC.